This entry lists 23 T cell receptor beta chains sequenced from one sample in a study of siplizumab effects on memory and regulatory T cells. Here immunoSEQ multiplex PCR was the method, and the copy in TCRdb shows in-frame clones only, minus some. The sample yields some 56,000 clones, about 98% seen once. Sequencing was done on a sample of naive CD8+ T cells sorted from blood. All receptors derive from a human donor in good health.

Only one count was recorded for this clone. The chain recombines TRBV19 with TRBJ2-2; TRBD2 might be the D (6 bases). The CDR3 length is 15 residues. Trimming stripped 3 bases from V and 4 bases from J, with 12 bases between. In germline, CDR1 is LNHDA, CDR2 SQIVND (reference sequence). DNA of the CDR3: TGTGCCAGTAGTATGGGCGGGACCTCCACCGGGGAGCTGTTTTTT. The encoded protein is CASSMGGTSTGELFF.

This clone was observed a single time. The chain employs TRBV7-3 and TRBJ1-2, with no clear D. The germline V gene encodes CDR1 SGHTA and CDR2 FQGTGA. V was cut by 5 bases and J by 5 bases, with 12 bases left in between. The length of the CDR3 is 13 residues. Written as DNA, the CDR3 is TGTGCCAGCAGCCCGGGCAGCGGATATGGCTACACCTTC. Translation: CASSPGSGYGYTF. The full variable domain, with the rest looked up from reference TRBV7-3 and TRBJ1-2, is GAGVSQTPSNKVTEKGKYVELRCDPISGHTALYWYRQSLGQGPEFLIYFQGTGAADDSGLPNDRFFAVRPEGSVSTLKIQRTERGDSAVYLCASSPGSGYGYTFGSGTRLTVV.

The gene calls are TRBV2 and TRBJ2-7; 10 positions match TRBD2. The CDR3 sequence is 15 residues long. CDR1 is SNHLY, CDR2 FYNNEI, per germline. V lost 3 bases and J lost 3; bases outside the gene matches: 5. The CDR3 is CASSDLAGVGYEQYF. The CDR3 nucleotides are TGTGCCAGCAGTGACCTAGCGGGAGTAGGCTACGAGCAGTACTTC.

V is TRBV15 and J is TRBJ2-7; TRBD2 matches at 9 bases. There are 13 residues in the CDR3. Per the germline V gene, CDR1 is LNHNV and CDR2 is YYDKDF (reference sequence). V dropped 4 bases and J dropped 9; count of bases not matched to a gene: 7. The CDR3 DNA sequence: TGTGCCACCAGCAAGCGGGAGGAGAAGGGGCAGTACTTC. As protein: CATSKREEKGQYF.

The chain is built from TRBV7-6 and TRBJ2-7; D gene ambiguous. The V gene lost 1 base and the J gene lost 4 bases, with 8 bases spanning the gap. Germline V CDR1 and CDR2: SGHVS, FNYEAQ. This CDR3 is built from 13 residues. The CDR3 is CASSLDGVYEQYF. The CDR3 coding sequence is TGTGCCAGCAGCTTAGATGGGGTTTACGAGCAGTACTTC.

The chain combines TRBV29-1 with TRBJ2-5; 7 nucleotides match TRBD1. This CDR3 is built from 14 residues. Looked up from germline, CDR1 is SQVTM and CDR2 is ANQGSEA. J gave up 1 base and V 1 base, and 3 bases lay outside the gene matches. The CDR3 sequence: CSVEGGQLQETQYF. As DNA, the CDR3 is TGCAGCGTTGAAGGGGGACAGCTCCAAGAGACCCAGTACTTC.

The chain couples TRBV7-9 to TRBJ1-3; D remains unclear. Germline CDR1 is SEHNR and CDR2 is FQNEAQ (reference sequence). The CDR3 has 15 amino acids. V was pared by 1 base and J by 0 bases, with 7 bases between. The DNA for the CDR3 is TGTGCCAGCAGCTTAGTAGTCCTCTCTGGAAACACCATATATTTT. It is translated as CASSLVVLSGNTIYF. Full variable domain (remainder filled in from reference TRBV7-9 and TRBJ1-3): DTGVSQNPRHKITKRGQNVTFRCDPISEHNRLYWYRQTLGQGPEFLTYFQNEAQLEKSRLLSDRFSAERPKGSFSTLEIQRTEQGDSAMYLCASSLVVLSGNTIYFGEGSWLTVV.

This clone occurred once. This chain connects TRBV7-8 to TRBJ1-1, with D possibly matching TRBD1 (5 bases). V was shortened by 4 bases and J by 4 bases, with 16 bases between the two germline ends. Germline CDR1 SGHVS, CDR2 FQNEAQ. CDR3 length equals 15 residues. The CDR3 sequence: CASSSYGGKGTEAFF. The CDR3 region has the DNA TGTGCCAGCAGCTCCTATGGGGGGAAGGGCACTGAAGCTTTCTTT.

The chain is built from TRBV27 and TRBJ2-3; D is ambiguous. Per germline, CDR1 MNHEY and CDR2 SMNVEV (reference sequence). CDR3 length: 14 amino acids. Trimming removed 2 bases at V and 3 bases at J, with 9 bases between. CDR3 bases: TGTGCCAGCAGTTTAACCCCCGGAACAGATACGCAGTATTTT. The encoded protein is CASSLTPGTDTQYF.

The rearrangement links TRBV29-1 to TRBJ2-1; 9 positions match TRBD2. CDR3 length equals 15 residues. The germline V gene encodes CDR1 SQVTM and CDR2 ANQGSEA. Trimming removed 4 bases from V and 8 bases from J; junction bases left unmatched: 12. The CDR3 spells CSVGGAGGQGYEQFF. The CDR3, as DNA: TGCAGCGTTGGGGGTGCGGGAGGGCAAGGATATGAGCAGTTCTTC.

Written as DNA, the CDR3 is TGTGCCAGTAGTATACCGGGAGGGCCCAACGAGCAGTACTTC. Protein: CASSIPGGPNEQYF. The genes are TRBV19 and TRBJ2-7, with 8 bases lining up with TRBD2. Germline CDR1 reads LNHDA; CDR2 reads SQIVND (reference sequence). V dropped 2 bases and J dropped 5; count of bases not matched to a gene: 5. The CDR3 length is 14 residues.

V and J are TRBV28 and TRBJ1-4; weak D call: TRBD1 (5 bases). Trimming cost V 5 bases and J 8 bases, with 21 bases left between them. This CDR3 has 16 amino acids. Germline V gene sequence: CDR1 MDHEN, CDR2 SYDVKM. CDR3 coding DNA: TGTGCCAGCAGTCCACAGGCGCGGGAAGGAGAGGAAAAACTGTTTTTT. It codes for CASSPQAREGEEKLFF.

CDR3 in amino acids: CASSARDGQETQYF. The CDR3 bases are TGTGCCAGCAGCGCCCGGGACGGACAAGAGACCCAGTACTTC. The rearrangement uses TRBV9 and TRBJ2-5; D assignment may be TRBD1 or TRBD2 (5 bases each). V lost 3 bases to trimming and J lost 2 bases, with 11 bases between them. The CDR3 is 14 amino acids. Per germline, CDR1 SGDLS and CDR2 YYNGEE.

The chain joins TRBV7-9 to TRBJ1-1; D is perhaps TRBD1 (6 bases). V shed 2 bases and J shed 1 base, with 11 bases lying between them. This CDR3 is built from 15 residues. Per germline, CDR1 SEHNR and CDR2 FQNEAQ (reference sequence). The CDR3 loop is CASSLSDRQNTEAFF. The CDR3 DNA reads TGTGCCAGCAGCTTATCAGACAGGCAGAACACTGAAGCTTTCTTT.

J is TRBJ2-7 and V is TRBV7-9; weak D call: TRBD1 (5 bases). CDR1 is SEHNR and CDR2 is FQNEAQ in the germline V gene (reference sequence). Trimming left V 5 bases short and J 6 bases short, with 17 bases between. The CDR3 length is 14 residues. The CDR3 sequence: CASSPRTTSSEQYF. CDR3 bases: TGTGCCAGCAGCCCCCGGACAACCAGCTCCGAGCAGTACTTC.

CDR3 loop: CASSLGSSLGQPQHF. For the CDR3, the DNA is TGTGCCAGCAGTCTGGGATCTTCCTTGGGTCAGCCCCAGCATTTT. The gene calls are TRBV28 and TRBJ1-5; D is unresolved. V lost 5 bases and J lost 6, with 17 bases in between. The CDR3 covers 15 residues. Germline V gene lookup returns CDR1 MDHEN and CDR2 SYDVKM. Based on the CDR3 plus reference TRBV28 and TRBJ1-5, the full variable domain is DVKVTQSSRYLVKRTGEKVFLECVQDMDHENMFWYRQDPGLGLRLIYFSYDVKMKEKGDIPEGYSVSREKKERFSLILESASTNQTSMYLCASSLGSSLGQPQHFGDGTRLSIL.

The rearrangement uses TRBV6-1 and TRBJ1-6; D is ambiguous. CDR1 and CDR2 (germline): MNHNS, SASEGT. CDR3 length: 11 amino acids. V was trimmed by 3 bases and J by 13 bases, leaving 7 bases between them. As DNA, the CDR3 is TGTGCCAGCAGTGACACGGGTCCCCTCCACTTT. Its translation is CASSDTGPLHF.

J is TRBJ2-2 and V is TRBV28; TRBD2 aligns across 13 bases. This CDR3 region has 18 residues. The germline V gene encodes CDR1 MDHEN and CDR2 SYDVKM. V dropped 6 bases and J dropped 4; count of bases not matched to a gene: 11. CDR3 residues: CASSLRTSGRVSTGELFF. For the CDR3, the DNA is TGTGCCAGCAGCTTACGGACTAGCGGGAGAGTGAGCACCGGGGAGCTGTTTTTT.

The chain joins TRBV6-1 to TRBJ2-7; D is possibly TRBD2 (6 bases). CDR3 length equals 12 residues. The ends were cut back, 10 bases at V and 3 bases at J, with 13 bases in the middle. Germline V gives CDR1 MNHNS, CDR2 SASEGT. In DNA, the CDR3 is TGTGCCACCTTCCTGACTAGCTACGAGCAGTACTTC. Residues: CATFLTSYEQYF.

The chain links TRBV9 to TRBJ2-5; D possibly corresponds to TRBD1 (5 bases). The germline gives CDR1 SGDLS, CDR2 YYNGEE. The CDR3 loop spans 15 amino acids. Trimming removed 0 bases from V and 4 bases from J, with 13 bases in between. The CDR3 protein is CASSVGLGRGETQYF. CDR3 sequence (DNA): TGTGCCAGCAGCGTAGGCTTAGGTAGGGGAGAGACCCAGTACTTC.

The genes are TRBV10-3 and TRBJ2-3; TRBD2 aligns across 11 bases. V lost 8 bases and J lost 4; bases outside the gene matches: 8. Germline loops: CDR1 ENHRY, CDR2 SYGVKD. CDR3 length: 15 residues. CDR3 residues: CAILDSGRGADTQYF. In nucleotides, the CDR3 is TGTGCCATCCTGGATAGCGGGAGGGGTGCAGATACGCAGTATTTT.

This chain joins TRBV7-9 and TRBJ2-1, with D maybe TRBD2 (5 bases). CDR1 SEHNR and CDR2 FQNEAQ come from the germline V gene (reference sequence). CDR3 length equals 16 residues. The V end lost 0 bases, the J end lost 0 bases, and 9 bases lay between the germline ends. CDR3 amino acids: CASSLAPGSSYNEQFF. CDR3 DNA: TGTGCCAGCAGCTTAGCGCCGGGGAGCTCCTACAATGAGCAGTTCTTC.

The J gene is TRBJ1-1, the V gene TRBV15; unclear D gene. Trimming cost V 0 bases and J 4 bases, with 6 bases left between them. The CDR3 consists of 13 residues. The germline V gene has CDR1 LNHNV and CDR2 YYDKDF (reference sequence). CDR3 nucleotide sequence: TGTGCCACCAGCAGAGACAGGCTCACTGAAGCTTTCTTT. It translates to CATSRDRLTEAFF.